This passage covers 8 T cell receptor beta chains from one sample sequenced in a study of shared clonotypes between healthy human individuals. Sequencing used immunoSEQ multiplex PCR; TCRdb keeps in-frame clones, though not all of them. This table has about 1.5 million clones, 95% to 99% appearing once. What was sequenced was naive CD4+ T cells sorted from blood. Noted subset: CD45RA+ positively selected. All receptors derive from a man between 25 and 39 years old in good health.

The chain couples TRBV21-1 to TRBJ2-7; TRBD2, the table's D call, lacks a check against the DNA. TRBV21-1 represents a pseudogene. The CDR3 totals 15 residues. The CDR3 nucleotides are TGTGCCAGCAGCTTTTCGAGCGGGAGGGCGGAAGAGCAGTACTTC. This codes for CASSFSSGRAEEQYF.

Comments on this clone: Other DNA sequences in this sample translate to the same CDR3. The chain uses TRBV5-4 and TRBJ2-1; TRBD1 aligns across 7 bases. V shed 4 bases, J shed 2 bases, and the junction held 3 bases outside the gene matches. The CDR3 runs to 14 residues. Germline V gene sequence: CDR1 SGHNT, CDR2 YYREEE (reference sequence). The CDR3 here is CASSTGTAYNEQFF. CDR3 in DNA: TGTGCCAGCAGCACCGGGACAGCCTACAATGAGCAGTTCTTC.

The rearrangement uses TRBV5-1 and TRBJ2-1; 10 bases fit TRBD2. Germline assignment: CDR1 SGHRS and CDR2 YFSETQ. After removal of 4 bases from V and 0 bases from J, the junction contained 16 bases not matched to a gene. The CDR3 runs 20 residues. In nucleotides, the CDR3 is TGCGCCAGCAGCCCAATGGCTAGCGGGAGTACTGAACGCTCCTACAATGAGCAGTTCTTC. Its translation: CASSPMASGSTERSYNEQFF. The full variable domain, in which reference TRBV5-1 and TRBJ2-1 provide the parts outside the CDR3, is KAGVTQTPRYLIKTRGQQVTLSCSPISGHRSVSWYQQTPGQGLQFLFEYFSETQRNKGNFPGRFSGRQFSNSRSEMNVSTLELGDSALYLCASSPMASGSTERSYNEQFFGPGTRLTVL.

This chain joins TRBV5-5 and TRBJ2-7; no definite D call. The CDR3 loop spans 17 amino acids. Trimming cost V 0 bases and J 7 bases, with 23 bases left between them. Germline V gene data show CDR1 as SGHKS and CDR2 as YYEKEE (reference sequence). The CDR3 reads CASSLGIQSFSPTEQYF. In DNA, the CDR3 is TGTGCCAGCAGCTTGGGCATACAGTCATTCTCTCCTACAGAGCAGTACTTC.

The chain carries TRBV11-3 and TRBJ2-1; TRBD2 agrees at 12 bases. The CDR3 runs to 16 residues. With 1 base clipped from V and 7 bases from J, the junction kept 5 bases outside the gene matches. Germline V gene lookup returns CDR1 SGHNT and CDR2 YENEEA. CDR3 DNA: TGTGCCAGCAGCTTAGCCCTAGCGGGAGGGAGTAATGAGCAGTTCTTC. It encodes CASSLALAGGSNEQFF.

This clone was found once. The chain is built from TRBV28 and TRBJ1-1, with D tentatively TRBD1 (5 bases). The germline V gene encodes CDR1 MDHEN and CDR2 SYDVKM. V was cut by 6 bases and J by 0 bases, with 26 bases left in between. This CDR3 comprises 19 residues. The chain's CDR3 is CASSSYWMGLSLMNTEAFF. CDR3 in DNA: TGTGCCAGCAGCTCATATTGGATGGGACTTTCCTTAATGAACACTGAAGCTTTCTTT. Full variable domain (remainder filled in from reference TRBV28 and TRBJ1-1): DVKVTQSSRYLVKRTGEKVFLECVQDMDHENMFWYRQDPGLGLRLIYFSYDVKMKEKGDIPEGYSVSREKKERFSLILESASTNQTSMYLCASSSYWMGLSLMNTEAFFGQGTRLTVV.

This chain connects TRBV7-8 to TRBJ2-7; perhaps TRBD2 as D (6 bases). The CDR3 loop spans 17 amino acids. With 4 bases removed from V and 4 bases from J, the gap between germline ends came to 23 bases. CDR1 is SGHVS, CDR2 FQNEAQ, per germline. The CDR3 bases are TGTGCCAGCAGCTCTCTGGGCGCGGGGATGGCCCTTTACGAGCAGTACTTC. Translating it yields CASSSLGAGMALYEQYF.

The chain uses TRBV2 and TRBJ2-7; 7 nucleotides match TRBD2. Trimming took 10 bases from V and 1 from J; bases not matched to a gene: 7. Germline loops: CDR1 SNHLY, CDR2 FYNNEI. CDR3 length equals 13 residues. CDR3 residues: CATIGRGSYEQYF. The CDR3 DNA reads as TGTGCCACAATCGGGCGGGGGTCCTACGAGCAGTACTTC. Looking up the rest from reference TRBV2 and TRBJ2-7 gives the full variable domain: EPEVTQTPSHQVTQMGQEVILRCVPISNHLYFYWYRQILGQKVEFLVSFYNNEISEKSEIFDDQFSVERPDGSNFTLKIRSTKLEDSAMYFCATIGRGSYEQYFGPGTRLTVT.